This entry describes one T cell receptor beta chain. V lost 4 bases to trimming and J lost 5 bases, with 8 bases between them. Looked up from germline, CDR1 is LGHDT and CDR2 is YNNKEL (reference sequence). CDR3 size: 12 residues. Data came from immunoSEQ multiplex PCR; TCRdb stores just in-frame clones and leaves some out. The sample has 200,000 to 300,000 clones, around four fifths seen once; the top ten hold 5% to 8%. This entry belongs to a study of blood T cell repertoires in COVID-19. The sequenced sample was peripheral blood. The clonotype was recovered from a woman aged 60-70 years with active or convalescent COVID-19. V and J are TRBV3-1 (or the pseudogene TRBV3-2) and TRBJ1-2; a possible D gene is TRBD1 (5 bases). The chain's CDR3 is CASSPGLYGYTF. The CDR3 nucleotides are TGTGCCAGCAGCCCAGGGTTGTATGGCTACACCTTC.